Following are 23 T cell receptor beta chains from one sample sequenced in a study of OX40 agonist ivuxolimab in advanced cancers. TCRdb keeps only in-frame clones here, not all; method: immunoSEQ multiplex PCR. The sample comprises 50,000 to 65,000 clones, approximately 90% of which are singletons, and around 9.3% rests with the top ten. Here the sequenced sample was CD4+ or CD8+ T cells sorted from blood, taken in a trial of the OX40 agonist ivuxolimab. The origin of the receptors is an adult with an advanced solid tumor such as melanoma, head and neck, liver or kidney cancer.

The chain carries TRBV4-3 and TRBJ2-3; TRBD2 might be the D (6 bases). This CDR3 has 16 residues. Germline CDR1 is LGHNA and CDR2 is YSLEER. V gave up 0 bases and J gave up 0 bases, with 10 bases separating them. The CDR3 nucleotides read TGCGCCAGCAGCCAAGATCGGGAGTATAGCACAGATACGCAGTATTTT. Protein sequence: CASSQDREYSTDTQYF.

The V call is TRBV5-6, the J call TRBJ2-1; TRBD2 might be the D (6 bases). The CDR3 consists of 13 residues. Trimming shortened V by 2 bases and J by 8 bases, and 11 bases separated the two germline ends. Per germline, CDR1 SGHDT and CDR2 YYEEEE. This CDR3 is CASSLWDFHEQFF. CDR3 DNA sequence: TGTGCCAGCAGCTTATGGGACTTCCATGAGCAGTTCTTC.

The chain is built from TRBV29-1 and TRBJ2-7; D not certain. V lost 5 bases and J lost 4, with 12 bases in between. The germline CDR1 and CDR2 sequences are SQVTM and ANQGSEA. The CDR3 extends over 12 amino acids. CDR3: CSVSTGPYEQYF. The CDR3 nucleotides read TGCAGCGTTTCCACGGGTCCTTACGAGCAGTACTTC.

The chain couples TRBV6-5 to TRBJ1-1, with D possibly matching TRBD1 (5 bases). The CDR3 is 16 amino acids. Trimming took 3 bases from V and 6 from J, leaving 20 bases between them. Germline V gene data show CDR1 as MNHEY and CDR2 as SVGAGI. The CDR3 nucleotides read TGTGCCAGCAGTTATTTGCGGGGGATGAACGTCGCTGAAGCTTTCTTT. Protein: CASSYLRGMNVAEAFF.

J is TRBJ2-1 and V is TRBV5-8; D is unclear. V was clipped by 0 bases and J by 7 bases, with 2 bases between them. The CDR3 loop spans 11 amino acids. In germline, CDR1 is SGHTS, CDR2 YDEGEE. In nucleotides, the CDR3 is TGTGCCAGCAGCTTGGGTAATGAGCAGTTCTTC. The encoded protein is CASSLGNEQFF.

In its sample, this clone was seen once. The chain uses TRBV7-3 and TRBJ1-2; D gene ambiguous. CDR3 length: 15 residues. Trimming removed 4 bases at V and 7 bases at J, with 19 bases between. Germline CDR1 is SGHTA and CDR2 is FQGTGA. The CDR3 nucleotides read TGTGCCAGCAGCTCACTTTTACTCGACCCGGGTGGCTACACCTTC. Protein sequence: CASSSLLLDPGGYTF.

The rearrangement joins TRBV6-5 to TRBJ2-7; D is undetermined. The CDR3 is 13 residues long. V was clipped by 2 bases and J by 3 bases, with 8 bases between them. Looked up from germline, CDR1 is MNHEY and CDR2 is SVGAGI. Written as DNA, the CDR3 is TGTGCCAGCAGTTACGCTCTATTCTACGAGCAGTACTTC. This codes for CASSYALFYEQYF.

The chain links TRBV27 to TRBJ2-7; maybe TRBD2 (5 bases). V was clipped by 3 bases and J by 1 base, with 10 bases between them. Germline V CDR1 and CDR2: MNHEY, SMNVEV (reference sequence). The length of the CDR3 is 14 residues. The CDR3 loop is CASSFLGSSYEQYF. The CDR3 region has the DNA TGTGCCAGCAGTTTCCTGGGGAGTTCCTACGAGCAGTACTTC.

The chain carries TRBV27 and TRBJ2-3; D not resolved. V lost 5 bases, J lost 4 bases, and 13 bases lay in between. Germline assignment: CDR1 MNHEY and CDR2 SMNVEV (reference sequence). CDR3 length: 14 amino acids. CDR3 DNA sequence: TGTGCCAGCAGTAATGAACTGGTGTCAGATACGCAGTATTTT. Protein sequence: CASSNELVSDTQYF.

J is TRBJ1-3 and V is TRBV7-8; the D is unclear. Trimming took 4 bases from V and 1 from J, leaving 11 bases between them. The CDR3 runs 15 residues. Per the germline V gene, CDR1 is SGHVS and CDR2 is FQNEAQ. This chain's CDR3 is CASSYSLGSGNTIYF. In nucleotides, the CDR3 is TGTGCCAGCAGCTATTCATTGGGATCTGGAAACACCATATATTTT.

The chain joins TRBV7-3 to TRBJ2-7, with 8 bases identical to TRBD1. Germline trimming cut 4 bases from V and 5 bases from J; bases unmatched to any gene: 7. Germline values: CDR1 SGHTA, CDR2 FQGTGA. This CDR3 contains 14 residues. The CDR3 loop is CASSSSGGADEQYF. CDR3 coding DNA: TGTGCCAGCAGCTCTTCAGGGGGCGCCGACGAGCAGTACTTC.

This clone was recorded once. The chain is built from TRBV6-1 and TRBJ2-7, with a possible D match to TRBD2 (5 bases). Trimming cost V 8 bases and J 0 bases, with 14 bases left between them. The CDR3 consists of 14 residues. Germline assignment: CDR1 MNHNS and CDR2 SASEGT. Here the CDR3 reads CASETTTSSYEQYF. The DNA of the CDR3 is TGTGCCAGCGAGACTACCACCTCCTCCTACGAGCAGTACTTC.

The chain has TRBV5-4 and TRBJ1-2, with 10 nucleotides matching TRBD1. In germline, CDR1 is SGHNT, CDR2 YYREEE (reference sequence). The CDR3 covers 13 residues. The trim removed 4 bases at V and 8 bases at J, leaving 5 bases unmatched. CDR3 sequence reads: CASSPGTGEGYTF. As DNA, the CDR3 is TGTGCCAGCAGCCCCGGGACAGGGGAAGGCTACACCTTC.

The chain joins TRBV19 to TRBJ2-5; no definite D call. The germline V gene encodes CDR1 LNHDA and CDR2 SQIVND (reference sequence). CDR3 length: 13 residues. Trimming pared 3 bases from V and 4 bases from J, leaving 9 bases between. CDR3 coding DNA: TGTGCCAGTAGTATCGGTCCTAGAGAGACCCAGTACTTC. This gives the protein CASSIGPRETQYF.

This clone was counted a single time. The chain carries TRBV5-1 and TRBJ1-1; unclear D gene. The length of the CDR3 is 15 residues. Deletions cut 2 bases from V and 0 bases from J, with 11 bases between. Germline loops: CDR1 SGHRS, CDR2 YFSETQ. In nucleotides, the CDR3 is TGCGCCAGCAGCTTCACAGTCTACATGAACACTGAAGCTTTCTTT. Translating gives CASSFTVYMNTEAFF.

The chain links TRBV7-6 to TRBJ2-1; TRBD1 is a possible D gene (7 bases). CDR1 SGHVS and CDR2 FNYEAQ come from the germline V gene. Trimming took 0 bases from V and 3 from J, leaving 12 bases between them. This CDR3 is 16 amino acids long. Here the CDR3 reads CASSLAAGQRYNEQFF. As DNA, the CDR3 is TGTGCCAGCAGCTTAGCGGCGGGACAGCGCTACAATGAGCAGTTCTTC.

DNA of the CDR3: TGCGCCAGCAGCCAGTCGAACCGCTACGAGCAGTACTTC. Translated, it gives CASSQSNRYEQYF. The chain joins TRBV4-3 to TRBJ2-7; no reliable D call. CDR3 length: 13 amino acids. Germline lookup yields CDR1 LGHNA and CDR2 YSLEER. Trimming took 3 bases from V and 3 from J, leaving 9 bases between them.

This clone was seen just once. The V gene is TRBV28, the J gene TRBJ2-7, with a weak D call TRBD1 (6 bases). Germline loops: CDR1 MDHEN, CDR2 SYDVKM. The ends were cut back, 7 bases at V and 4 bases at J, with 14 bases in the middle. The CDR3 consists of 13 residues. The CDR3 spells CASTTGRLYEQYF. CDR3 DNA: TGTGCCAGCACGACAGGACGTTTATACGAGCAGTACTTC.

This sequence joins TRBV19 and TRBJ1-1; D remains ambiguous. Deletions cut 4 bases from V and 7 bases from J, with 10 bases between. This CDR3 contains 12 residues. Germline lookup yields CDR1 LNHDA and CDR2 SQIVND (reference sequence). CDR3 loop: CASSTFYSEAFF. CDR3 DNA: TGTGCCAGTAGTACTTTCTACAGTGAAGCTTTCTTT.

This clone has just one count. The rearrangement uses TRBV30 and TRBJ1-2; D remains ambiguous. Germline values: CDR1 GTSNPN, CDR2 SVGIG (reference sequence). Trimming shortened V by 0 bases and J by 3 bases, and 5 bases separated the two germline ends. The CDR3 runs 12 residues. The DNA for the CDR3 is TGTGCCTGGAGTGTTGGGTACTATGGCTACACCTTC. Translation: CAWSVGYYGYTF.

This rearrangement joins TRBV18 to TRBJ2-3, with 11 bases identical to TRBD2. Germline assignment: CDR1 KGHSH and CDR2 LQKENI. This CDR3 is 14 amino acids long. V lost 5 bases to trimming and J lost 5 bases; unmatched junction nucleotides: 3. The CDR3 reads CASSSLAGGDTQYF. The CDR3, as DNA: TGTGCCAGCTCATCTCTAGCGGGAGGAGATACGCAGTATTTT.

This chain connects TRBV15 to TRBJ2-1; perhaps TRBD2 as D (5 bases). Germline assignment: CDR1 LNHNV and CDR2 YYDKDF (reference sequence). The CDR3 consists of 14 residues. V lost 5 bases and J lost 9, with 17 bases in between. The CDR3 nucleotides read TGTGCCACCAGCGCCCTTGGGGAGCTGGGTGAGCAGTTCTTC. It codes for CATSALGELGEQFF.

V gene TRBV12-5 combines with J gene TRBJ2-7; perhaps TRBD2 as D (6 bases). This CDR3 spans 14 amino acids. Germline V gives CDR1 LGHNT, CDR2 FRNRAP. The germline V and J ends were trimmed by 7 bases and 2 bases, with 15 bases remaining between them. CDR3 residues: CASALGGTTYEQYF. The CDR3 DNA is TGTGCTAGTGCCTTGGGCGGGACGACCTACGAGCAGTACTTC.